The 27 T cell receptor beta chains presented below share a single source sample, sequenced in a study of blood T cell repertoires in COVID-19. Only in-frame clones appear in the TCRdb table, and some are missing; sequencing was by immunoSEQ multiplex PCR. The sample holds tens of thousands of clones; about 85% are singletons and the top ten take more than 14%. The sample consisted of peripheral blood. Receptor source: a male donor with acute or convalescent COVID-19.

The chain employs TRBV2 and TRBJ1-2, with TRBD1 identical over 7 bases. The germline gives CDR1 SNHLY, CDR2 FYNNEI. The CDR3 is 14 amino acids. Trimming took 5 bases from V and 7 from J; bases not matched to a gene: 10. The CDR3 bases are TGTGCCAGCAGTATCCGGGACAGCCGAGCTGGCTACACCTTC. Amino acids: CASSIRDSRAGYTF.

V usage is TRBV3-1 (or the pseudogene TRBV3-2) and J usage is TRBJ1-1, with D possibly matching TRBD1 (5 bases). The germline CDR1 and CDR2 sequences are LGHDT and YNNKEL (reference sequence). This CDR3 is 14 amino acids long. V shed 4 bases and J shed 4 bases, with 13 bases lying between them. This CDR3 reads CASSPGGAGTEAFF. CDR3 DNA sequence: TGTGCCAGCAGCCCCGGCGGGGCTGGCACTGAAGCTTTCTTT.

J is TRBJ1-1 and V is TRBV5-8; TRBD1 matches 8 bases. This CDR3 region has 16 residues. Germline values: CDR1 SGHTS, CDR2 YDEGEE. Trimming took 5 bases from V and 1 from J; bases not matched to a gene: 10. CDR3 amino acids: CASSPGQGRANTEAFF. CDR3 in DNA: TGTGCCAGCAGTCCAGGACAGGGTAGGGCGAACACTGAAGCTTTCTTT. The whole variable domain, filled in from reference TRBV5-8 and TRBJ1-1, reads EAGVTQSPTHLIKTRGQQATLRCSPISGHTSVYWYQQALGLGLQFLLWYDEGEERNRGNFPPRFSGRQFPNYSSELNVNALELEDSALYLCASSPGQGRANTEAFFGQGTRLTVV.

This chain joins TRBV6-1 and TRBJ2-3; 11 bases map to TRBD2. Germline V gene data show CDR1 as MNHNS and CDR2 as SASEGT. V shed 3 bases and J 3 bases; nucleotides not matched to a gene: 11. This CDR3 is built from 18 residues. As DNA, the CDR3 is TGTGCCAGCAGTGATCTTGGTCTAGCGGGGGGCCCTACAGATACGCAGTATTTT. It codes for CASSDLGLAGGPTDTQYF.

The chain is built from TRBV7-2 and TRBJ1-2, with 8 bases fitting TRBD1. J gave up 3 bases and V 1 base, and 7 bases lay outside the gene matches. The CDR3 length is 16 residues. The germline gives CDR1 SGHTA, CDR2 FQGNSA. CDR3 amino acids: CASSLVGQGAYYGYTF. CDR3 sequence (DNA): TGTGCCAGCAGCTTAGTAGGGCAGGGGGCTTACTATGGCTACACCTTC. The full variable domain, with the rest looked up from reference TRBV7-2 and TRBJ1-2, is GAGVSQSPSNKVTEKGKDVELRCDPISGHTALYWYRQSLGQGLEFLIYFQGNSAPDKSGLPSDRFSAERTGGSVSTLTIQRTQQEDSAVYLCASSLVGQGAYYGYTFGSGTRLTVV.

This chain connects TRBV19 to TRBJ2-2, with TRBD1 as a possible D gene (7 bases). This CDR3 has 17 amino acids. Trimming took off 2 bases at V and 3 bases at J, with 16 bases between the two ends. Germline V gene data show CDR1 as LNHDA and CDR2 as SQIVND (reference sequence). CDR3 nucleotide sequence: TGTGCCAGTAGTATACTGGGCAGGGGGGAATACACCGGGGAGCTGTTTTTT. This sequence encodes CASSILGRGEYTGELFF.

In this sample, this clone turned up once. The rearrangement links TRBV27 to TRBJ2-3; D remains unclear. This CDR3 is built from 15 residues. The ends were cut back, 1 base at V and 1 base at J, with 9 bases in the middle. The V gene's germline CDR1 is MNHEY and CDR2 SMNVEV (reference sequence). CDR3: CASSLWPQGTDTQYF. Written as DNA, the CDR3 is TGTGCCAGCAGTTTATGGCCCCAGGGCACAGATACGCAGTATTTT.

The CDR3 nucleotides are TGTGCCAGCAGCGCTCTAGCAGGACAGGGACCAGATACGCAGTATTTT. It encodes CASSALAGQGPDTQYF. The V call is TRBV7-3, the J call TRBJ2-3; 8 nucleotides agree with TRBD1. This CDR3 comprises 16 residues. The germline CDR1 and CDR2 sequences are SGHTA and FQGTGA. Germline trimming cut 5 bases from V and 4 bases from J; bases unmatched to any gene: 11.

The CDR3 DNA sequence: TGTGCCAGCAGTATGGGGACTAGGGGCGAGCAGTACTTC. Its protein is CASSMGTRGEQYF. The gene calls are TRBV2 and TRBJ2-7; TRBD2 agrees at 8 bases. V dropped 5 bases and J dropped 6; count of bases not matched to a gene: 6. Per the germline V gene, CDR1 is SNHLY and CDR2 is FYNNEI. This CDR3 region has 13 residues.

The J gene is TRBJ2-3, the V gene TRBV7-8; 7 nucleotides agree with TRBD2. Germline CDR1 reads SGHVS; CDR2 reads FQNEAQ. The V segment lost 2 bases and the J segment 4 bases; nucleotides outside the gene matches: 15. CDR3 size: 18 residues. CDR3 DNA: TGTGCCAGCAGCTTACAACCCGGTGGGGGGGAGATCGCAGATACGCAGTATTTT. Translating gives CASSLQPGGGEIADTQYF.

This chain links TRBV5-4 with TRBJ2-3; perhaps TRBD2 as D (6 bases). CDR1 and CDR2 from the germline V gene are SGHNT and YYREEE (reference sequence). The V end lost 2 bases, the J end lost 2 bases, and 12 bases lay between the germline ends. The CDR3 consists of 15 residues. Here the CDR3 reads CASSFWGLHTDTQYF. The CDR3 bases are TGTGCCAGCAGCTTTTGGGGACTTCACACAGATACGCAGTATTTT.

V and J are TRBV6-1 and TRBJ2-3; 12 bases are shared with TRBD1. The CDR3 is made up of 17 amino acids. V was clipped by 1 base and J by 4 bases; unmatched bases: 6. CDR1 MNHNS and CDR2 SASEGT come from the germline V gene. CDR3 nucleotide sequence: TGTGCCAGCAGTGAAGTGGGGACAGGGGGCGGTTCAGATACGCAGTATTTT. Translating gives CASSEVGTGGGSDTQYF.

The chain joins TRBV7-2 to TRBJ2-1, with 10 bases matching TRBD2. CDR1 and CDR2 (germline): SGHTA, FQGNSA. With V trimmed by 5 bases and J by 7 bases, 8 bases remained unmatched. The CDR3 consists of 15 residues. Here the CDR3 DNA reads TGTGCCAGCAGCACTCAGCGGGGGGGCATAAATGAGCAGTTCTTC. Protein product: CASSTQRGGINEQFF.

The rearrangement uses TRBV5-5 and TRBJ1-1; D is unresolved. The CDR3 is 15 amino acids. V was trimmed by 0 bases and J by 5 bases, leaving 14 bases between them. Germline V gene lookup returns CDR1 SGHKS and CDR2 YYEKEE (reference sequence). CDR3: CASSLAVPGRTEAFF. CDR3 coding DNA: TGTGCCAGCAGCTTGGCCGTTCCGGGGAGGACTGAAGCTTTCTTT.

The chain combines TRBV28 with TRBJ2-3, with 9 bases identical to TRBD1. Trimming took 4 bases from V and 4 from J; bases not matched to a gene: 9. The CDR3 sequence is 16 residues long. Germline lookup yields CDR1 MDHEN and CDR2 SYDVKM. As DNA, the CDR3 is TGTGCCAGCAGTTCCTCGACCGGGACAGGGCCAGATACGCAGTATTTT. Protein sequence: CASSSSTGTGPDTQYF.

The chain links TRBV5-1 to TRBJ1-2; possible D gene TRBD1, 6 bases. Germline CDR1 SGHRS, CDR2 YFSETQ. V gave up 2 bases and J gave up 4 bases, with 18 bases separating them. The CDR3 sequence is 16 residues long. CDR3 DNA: TGCGCCAGCAGCTTCTCGCCGACTACAGGGACCTATGGCTACACCTTC. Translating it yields CASSFSPTTGTYGYTF.

The CDR3 DNA follows: TGTGCCAGCAGTTTCCCGAGGCAGCCCCAGCATTTT. The encoded protein is CASSFPRQPQHF. V gene TRBV28 combines with J gene TRBJ1-5, with D unclear. Germline loops: CDR1 MDHEN, CDR2 SYDVKM. The germline V and J ends were trimmed by 3 bases and 7 bases, with 7 bases remaining between them. The CDR3 covers 12 residues.

The chain's CDR3 is CASSLAGTSGGAGEQFF. CDR3 nucleotides: TGTGCCAGCAGCTTAGCCGGGACTAGCGGGGGGGCCGGGGAGCAGTTCTTC. This chain joins TRBV7-6 and TRBJ2-1; TRBD2 agrees at 16 bases. V shed 0 bases, J shed 10 bases, and the junction held 6 bases outside the gene matches. This CDR3 has 17 amino acids. Germline V lookup: CDR1 SGHVS, CDR2 FNYEAQ.

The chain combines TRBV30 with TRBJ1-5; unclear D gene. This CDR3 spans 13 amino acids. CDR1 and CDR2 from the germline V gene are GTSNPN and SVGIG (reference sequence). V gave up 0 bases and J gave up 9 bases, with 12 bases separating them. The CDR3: CAWSVNTGGPQHF. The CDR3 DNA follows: TGTGCCTGGAGTGTTAACACTGGAGGGCCCCAGCATTTT. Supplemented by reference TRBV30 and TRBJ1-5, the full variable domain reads SQTIHQWPATLVQPVGSPLSLECTVEGTSNPNLYWYRQAAGRGLQLLFYSVGIGQISSEVPQNLSASRPQDRQFILSSKKLLLSDSGFYLCAWSVNTGGPQHFGDGTRLSIL.

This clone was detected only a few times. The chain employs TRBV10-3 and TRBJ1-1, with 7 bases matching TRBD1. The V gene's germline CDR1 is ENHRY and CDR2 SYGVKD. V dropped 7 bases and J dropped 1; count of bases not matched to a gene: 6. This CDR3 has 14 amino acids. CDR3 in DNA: TGTGCCATCACTAGAGACAGGGAGAACACTGAAGCTTTCTTT. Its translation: CAITRDRENTEAFF.

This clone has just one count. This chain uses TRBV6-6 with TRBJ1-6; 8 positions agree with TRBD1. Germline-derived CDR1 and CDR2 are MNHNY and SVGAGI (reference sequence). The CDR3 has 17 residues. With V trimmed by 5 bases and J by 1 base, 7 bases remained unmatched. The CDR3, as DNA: TGTGCCAGCAGTCCTGGACAGGGTTTGTCCTATAATTCACCCCTCCACTTT. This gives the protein CASSPGQGLSYNSPLHF.

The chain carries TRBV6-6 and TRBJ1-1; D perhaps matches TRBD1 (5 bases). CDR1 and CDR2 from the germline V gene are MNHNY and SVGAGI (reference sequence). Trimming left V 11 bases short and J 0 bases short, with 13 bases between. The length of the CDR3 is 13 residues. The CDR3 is CAVTRVMNTEAFF. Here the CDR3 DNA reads TGTGCCGTCACCAGGGTGATGAACACTGAAGCTTTCTTT.

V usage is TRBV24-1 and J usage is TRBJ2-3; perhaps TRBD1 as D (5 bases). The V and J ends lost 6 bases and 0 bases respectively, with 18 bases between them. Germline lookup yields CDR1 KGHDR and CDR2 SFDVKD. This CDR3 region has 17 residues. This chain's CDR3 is CATSWAGPGPSTDTQYF. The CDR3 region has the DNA TGTGCCACCAGTTGGGCAGGGCCCGGTCCTAGCACAGATACGCAGTATTTT.

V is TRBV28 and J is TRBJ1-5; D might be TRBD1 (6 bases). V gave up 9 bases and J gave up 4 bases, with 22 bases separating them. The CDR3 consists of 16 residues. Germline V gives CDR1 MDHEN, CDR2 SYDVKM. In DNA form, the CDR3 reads TGTGCCAGTCTAACCGGAGGGGGGGCTCCTAATCAGCCCCAGCATTTT. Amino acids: CASLTGGGAPNQPQHF. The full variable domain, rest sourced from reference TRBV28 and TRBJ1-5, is DVKVTQSSRYLVKRTGEKVFLECVQDMDHENMFWYRQDPGLGLRLIYFSYDVKMKEKGDIPEGYSVSREKKERFSLILESASTNQTSMYLCASLTGGGAPNQPQHFGDGTRLSIL.

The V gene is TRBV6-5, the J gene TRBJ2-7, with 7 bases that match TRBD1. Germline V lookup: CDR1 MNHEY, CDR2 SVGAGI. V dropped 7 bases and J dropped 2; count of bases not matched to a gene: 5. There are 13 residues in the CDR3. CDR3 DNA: TGTGCCAGCACAGGACAGGACACCTACGAGCAGTACTTC. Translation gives CASTGQDTYEQYF.

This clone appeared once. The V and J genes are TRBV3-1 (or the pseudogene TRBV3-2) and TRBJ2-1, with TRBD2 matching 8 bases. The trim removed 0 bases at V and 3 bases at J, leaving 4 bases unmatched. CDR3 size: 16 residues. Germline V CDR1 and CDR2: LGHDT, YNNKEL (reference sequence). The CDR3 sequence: CASSQDGAGGYNEQFF. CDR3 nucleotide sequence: TGTGCCAGCAGCCAAGATGGGGCGGGAGGCTACAATGAGCAGTTCTTC.

The CDR3 region has the DNA TGTGCCAGCAGCCTCCTGGGGGGTGAGCAGTTCTTC. Translating it yields CASSLLGGEQFF. The chain combines TRBV3-1 (or the pseudogene TRBV3-2) with TRBJ2-1, with D maybe TRBD2 (6 bases). V lost 4 bases and J 9 bases, leaving 10 bases between the germline ends. The CDR3 contains 12 residues. The V gene's germline CDR1 is LGHDT and CDR2 YNNKEL (reference sequence).